This entry describes one T cell receptor beta chain. Clones were sequenced by immunoSEQ multiplex PCR, and TCRdb holds only the in-frame ones, with some missing. The repertoire has over 400,000 clones, 89% of them found once; the top ten carry around 2.5%. The data are from a study of Ad26.COV2.S vaccination and SARS-CoV-2 variants. The CDR3 runs 20 residues. V was trimmed by 2 bases and J by 0 bases, leaving 27 bases between them. The germline gives CDR1 SGHRS, CDR2 YFSETQ. Treatment described: roughly 18 received Ad26.COV2.S at low or high dose, single or two shots; roughly 5 received placebo; per-sample allocation not given. The investigators took samples on day 63 after the first vaccine or placebo injection.

This sequence originates from a person aged 18-65 years who received the Ad26.COV2.S COVID-19 vaccine or a placebo. This sequence joins TRBV5-1 and TRBJ2-7; D tentatively fits TRBD1 or TRBD2 (5 bases each). The sequencing used peripheral blood, collected in a trial of Ad26.COV2.S vaccine versus placebo. The CDR3, as DNA: TGCGCCAGCAGCTTTTTTCCAGGGACGGTCCCGGGGATACCCTCCTACGAGCAGTACTTC. Translated, it gives CASSFFPGTVPGIPSYEQYF.